The 7 T cell receptor beta chains below come from one sample, sequenced in a study of T cells in Graves' hyperthyroidism and ophthalmopathy. Authors of the study amplified TCR beta CDR3 regions from RNA transcripts. With the HTBI primer set, the TCR CDR3 went through a first round of RT-PCR. TCRdb processed the multiplex PCR reads anew with MiXCR; each CDR3 protein has one entry. Of 700,000 or so distinct CDR3 sequences listed, roughly 15% are singletons. Sequences were obtained from blood. These receptors were taken from a man younger than 35 with Graves' hyperthyroidism.

Only a few counts were recorded for this clonotype. The rearrangement joins TRBV6-1 to TRBJ2-2; D is unresolved. V shed 7 bases and J shed 5 bases, with 8 bases lying between them. CDR3 length: 12 residues. Germline V gene lookup returns CDR1 MNHNS and CDR2 SASEGT. The CDR3 region is CASNPETGELFF. The CDR3 DNA reads TGTGCCAGCAATCCTGAAACCGGGGAGCTGTTTTTT.

This clonotype was seen a few times. Given a much more abundant clone one base away, this may be a read error. V is TRBV18 and J is TRBJ2-5; TRBD1 matches at 8 bases. Germline-derived CDR1 and CDR2 are KGHSH and LQKENI. CDR3 size: 15 residues. The CDR3 nucleotides are TGTGCCAACTCACAGGACAGGGCACAGCTGGAGACCCAGTACTTC. Translated, it gives CANSQDRAQLETQYF.

The chain recombines TRBV27 with TRBJ2-7; D gene ambiguous. The CDR3 consists of 11 residues. Trimming stripped 8 bases from V and 4 bases from J, with 9 bases between. Germline assignment: CDR1 MNHEY and CDR2 SMNVEV (reference sequence). The CDR3, as DNA: TGTGCCAGCGGGTGGGTATACGAGCAGTACTTC. Amino acids: CASGWVYEQYF.

This clonotype was detected only a few times. The chain is built from TRBV10-1 and TRBJ2-1, with D possibly being TRBD1 or TRBD2 (5 bases each). Germline CDR1 is WNHNN and CDR2 is SYGVQD (reference sequence). Trimming cost V 6 bases and J 3 bases, with 15 bases left between them. This CDR3 has 15 residues. CDR3 DNA sequence: TGCGCCAGCAGCCTTACCGGGACCCTCTACAATGAGCAGTTCTTC. It is translated as CASSLTGTLYNEQFF.

The rearrangement links TRBV30 to TRBJ2-4, with D perhaps given as TRBD1 or TRBD2 (6 bases each). The CDR3 has 15 amino acids. Looked up from germline, CDR1 is GTSNPN and CDR2 is SVGIG (reference sequence). V was clipped by 1 base and J by 0 bases, with 10 bases between them. The CDR3 region is CAWSEGGLAKNIQYF. The CDR3 nucleotides read TGTGCCTGGAGTGAAGGGGGACTAGCCAAAAACATTCAGTACTTC.

Regarding this clonotype: One junction end does not reproduce the germline sequence, and a read error may be involved. The J gene is TRBJ2-3, the V gene TRBV5-1, with TRBD1 matching over 10 bases. CDR1 is SGHRS, CDR2 YFSETQ, per germline. The CDR3 spans 15 residues. The DNA for the CDR3 is TGTGCCAGCAGCTCCCGACAGGGGGCCTCAGATACGCAGTATTTT. It specifies CASSSRQGASDTQYF.

At least ten counts were recorded for this clonotype. The chain carries TRBV7-9 and TRBJ2-6; a weak D match, TRBD1 (5 bases). Trimming cost V 1 base and J 0 bases, with 13 bases left between them. The germline CDR1 and CDR2 sequences are SEHNR and FQNEAQ (reference sequence). This CDR3 is built from 18 residues. CDR3 DNA: TGTGCCAGCAGCTTAGGGGCAGGGCCCCTCTCTGGGGCCAACGTCCTGACTTTC. This codes for CASSLGAGPLSGANVLTF.